One and the same sample provided the 24 T cell receptor beta chains below, sequenced in a study of T-cell memory formation after mild COVID-19. TCRdb passed the 5' RACE reads through MiXCR, listing each CDR3 protein once. The top ten clones hold 10% to 15% of a sample with hundreds of thousands of distinct CDR3 sequences, roughly 18% of them seen once. The specimen was PBMCs or a T cell subset sorted from them (not recorded which). These receptors all come from an adult woman who had mild COVID-19 (a few samples of this study predate the infection). Cell type and time point are not known.

There are many counts of this clonotype. The V gene is TRBV18, the J gene TRBJ1-5; 8 bases map to TRBD1. Germline assignment: CDR1 KGHSH and CDR2 LQKENI. The CDR3 is 14 residues long. The trim removed 5 bases at V and 7 bases at J, leaving 7 bases unmatched. The CDR3 reads CASSNSGQGQPQHF. CDR3 sequence (DNA): TGTGCCAGCTCAAACTCTGGACAGGGCCAGCCCCAGCATTTT.

The genes are TRBV30 and TRBJ2-7; 7 bases are shared with TRBD1. With 1 base clipped from V and 6 bases from J, the junction kept 0 bases outside the gene matches. The CDR3 covers 11 residues. CDR1 GTSNPN and CDR2 SVGIG come from the germline V gene (reference sequence). The CDR3 loop is CAWSEGAEQYF. CDR3 DNA: TGTGCCTGGAGTGAGGGGGCCGAGCAGTACTTC. The full variable domain, completed using reference TRBV30 and TRBJ2-7, is SQTIHQWPATLVQPVGSPLSLECTVEGTSNPNLYWYRQAAGRGLQLLFYSVGIGQISSEVPQNLSASRPQDRQFILSSKKLLLSDSGFYLCAWSEGAEQYFGPGTRLTVT.

The chain couples TRBV10-3 to TRBJ1-2; D is unclear. Germline V lookup: CDR1 ENHRY, CDR2 SYGVKD. V lost 0 bases to trimming and J lost 2 bases, with 7 bases between them. CDR3 length equals 14 residues. CDR3 bases: TGTGCCATCAGTGAGTCCGACAACAACTATGGCTACACCTTC. This encodes CAISESDNNYGYTF.

This clonotype showed up just a few times. The gene calls are TRBV12-3 or TRBV12-4 and TRBJ1-1; D gene ambiguous. Trimming removed 1 base at V and 0 bases at J, with 9 bases between. This CDR3 has 15 amino acids. CDR3 amino acids: CASSLEGGMNTEAFF. CDR3 nucleotide sequence: TGTGCCAGCAGTTTAGAGGGCGGCATGAACACTGAAGCTTTCTTT.

This clonotype was picked up one time. The V call is TRBV20-1, the J call TRBJ2-3; 16 nucleotides agree with TRBD2. This CDR3 has 20 residues. Per germline, CDR1 DFQATT and CDR2 SNEGSKA (reference sequence). J was trimmed by 5 bases and V by 6 bases; bases with no gene match: 20. CDR3 in DNA: TGCAGTGCCCTACGACGACGGGGGGGACTAGCGGGAGGGCCAGGAGATACGCAGTATTTT. Translation: CSALRRRGGLAGGPGDTQYF.

This clonotype was detected a few times. V gene TRBV20-1 combines with J gene TRBJ2-6; tentatively, D is TRBD1 or TRBD2 (6 bases each). Germline V gene sequence: CDR1 DFQATT, CDR2 SNEGSKA (reference sequence). This CDR3 has 15 residues. The DNA for the CDR3 is TGCAGGGGGGCTAGCGATCGCTCTGGGGCCAACGTCCTGACTTTC. This translates into CRGASDRSGANVLTF.

A few counts support this clonotype. A junction boundary mismatches the germline segment, possibly from a read error. This chain joins TRBV2 and TRBJ2-5; D uncertain. The CDR3 loop spans 13 amino acids. Per the germline V gene, CDR1 is SNHLY and CDR2 is FYNNEI. In DNA form, the CDR3 reads TGTGCCAGCATTGAAAGACTGCAAGAGACCCAGTACTTC. It is translated as CASIERLQETQYF.

The rearrangement uses TRBV7-9 and TRBJ2-7, with D perhaps matching TRBD1 (5 bases). V shed 5 bases and J shed 4 bases, with 15 bases lying between them. Germline V gives CDR1 SEHNR, CDR2 FQNEAQ (reference sequence). The length of the CDR3 is 14 residues. The CDR3 reads CASSPSGRDYEQYF. Written as DNA, the CDR3 is TGTGCCAGCAGCCCCTCGGGCAGGGATTACGAGCAGTACTTC.

In this sample, this clonotype turned up a few times. The chain links TRBV4-1 to TRBJ2-5; tentative D call: TRBD1 (7 bases). CDR1 is MGHRA and CDR2 is YSYEKL in the germline V gene. The CDR3 covers 17 residues. Trimming shortened V by 1 base and J by 8 bases, and 23 bases separated the two germline ends. The CDR3 is CASSQGRRGDSPSTQYF. The CDR3 DNA reads as TGCGCCAGCAGCCAAGGGCGAAGGGGGGACAGTCCGTCTACCCAGTACTTC.

This clonotype was seen only a few times. The chain has TRBV28 and TRBJ2-4, with D perhaps TRBD1 or TRBD2 (5 bases each). Per germline, CDR1 MDHEN and CDR2 SYDVKM. V was shortened by 6 bases and J by 1 base, with 16 bases between the two germline ends. The CDR3 spans 16 residues. The CDR3 reads CASSSGPLWAKNIQYF. Here the CDR3 DNA reads TGTGCCAGCAGCTCGGGACCGTTGTGGGCCAAAAACATTCAGTACTTC. Full variable domain (missing parts from reference TRBV28 and TRBJ2-4): DVKVTQSSRYLVKRTGEKVFLECVQDMDHENMFWYRQDPGLGLRLIYFSYDVKMKEKGDIPEGYSVSREKKERFSLILESASTNQTSMYLCASSSGPLWAKNIQYFGAGTRLSVL.

There are a few counts of this clonotype. The chain carries TRBV20-1 and TRBJ1-1, with 10 bases identical to TRBD1. Germline V lookup: CDR1 DFQATT, CDR2 SNEGSKA (reference sequence). This CDR3 spans 14 amino acids. The trim removed 5 bases at V and 7 bases at J, leaving 10 bases unmatched. This chain's CDR3 is CSAGRQGAVGEAFF. The DNA of the CDR3 is TGCAGTGCTGGACGACAGGGGGCCGTGGGTGAAGCTTTCTTT.

This clonotype was observed a few times. V and J are TRBV15 and TRBJ2-7; 10 nucleotides match TRBD2. CDR1 LNHNV and CDR2 YYDKDF come from the germline V gene (reference sequence). The CDR3 extends over 16 amino acids. Losses at the gene ends were 2 bases for V and 3 bases for J; bases not matched to a gene: 7. The CDR3 DNA is TGTGCCACCAGCAGACTTGCTAGCGGGAGTTTCTACGAGCAGTACTTC. It yields the protein CATSRLASGSFYEQYF. Supplemented by reference TRBV15 and TRBJ2-7, the full variable domain reads DAMVIQNPRYQVTQFGKPVTLSCSQTLNHNVMYWYQQKSSQAPKLLFHYYDKDFNNEADTPDNFQSRRPNTSFCFLDIRSPGLGDTAMYLCATSRLASGSFYEQYFGPGTRLTVT.

This clonotype appeared a few times. The V and J genes are TRBV9 and TRBJ2-7, with a possible D match to TRBD1 (5 bases). Germline V CDR1 and CDR2: SGDLS, YYNGEE. The CDR3 spans 14 residues. V dropped 0 bases and J dropped 2 bases, with 9 bases sitting between them. In DNA, the CDR3 is TGTGCCAGCAGCGTAGATCAGGGTCCCTACGAGCAGTACTTC. Residues: CASSVDQGPYEQYF.

This clonotype appeared a few times. The CDR3 is CASSDDRVMNTEAFF. Here the CDR3 DNA reads TGTGCCAGCAGTGATGACAGGGTTATGAACACTGAAGCTTTCTTT. The chain has TRBV2 and TRBJ1-1; TRBD1 matches at 7 bases. CDR1 and CDR2 from the germline V gene are SNHLY and FYNNEI. The V gene end was trimmed by 3 bases and the J gene end by 0 bases; junction bases not matched to a gene: 4. This CDR3 contains 15 residues.

J is TRBJ2-7 and V is TRBV2, with D maybe TRBD2 (5 bases). Trimming shortened V by 7 bases and J by 5 bases, and 6 bases separated the two germline ends. This CDR3 is 10 amino acids long. Looked up from germline, CDR1 is SNHLY and CDR2 is FYNNEI. The CDR3 region is CASNGNEQYF. Here the CDR3 DNA reads TGTGCCAGCAACGGGAACGAGCAGTACTTC.

The J gene is TRBJ1-1, the V gene TRBV4-2; no clear D. CDR1 and CDR2 (germline): LGHNA, YNFKEQ. The CDR3 loop spans 14 amino acids. Deletions cut 1 base from V and 0 bases from J, with 6 bases between. The CDR3 here is CASSQATMNTEAFF. CDR3 coding DNA: TGTGCCAGCAGCCAAGCCACCATGAACACTGAAGCTTTCTTT.

This clonotype was seen only a few times. The V and J genes are TRBV6-2 or TRBV6-3 and TRBJ1-1; unclear D gene. CDR1 MNHEY and CDR2 SVGEGT come from the germline V gene. This CDR3 spans 14 amino acids. Trimming stripped 6 bases from V and 2 bases from J, with 13 bases between. CDR3 loop: CASSYHKSNTEAFF. CDR3 coding DNA: TGTGCCAGCAGCTATCATAAATCAAACACTGAAGCTTTCTTT.

This clonotype showed up many times. The V gene is TRBV7-8, the J gene TRBJ2-3; TRBD1 matches at 7 bases. Germline V gene data show CDR1 as SGHVS and CDR2 as FQNEAQ. V lost 3 bases and J lost 2; bases outside the gene matches: 2. The CDR3 runs 14 residues. Written as DNA, the CDR3 is TGTGCCAGCAGCTTGGACAGGACCACAGATACGCAGTATTTT. As protein: CASSLDRTTDTQYF.

V gene TRBV9 combines with J gene TRBJ2-3, with 9 positions matching TRBD2. The CDR3 covers 16 residues. With V trimmed by 0 bases and J by 1 base, 3 bases remained unmatched. CDR1 and CDR2 (germline): SGDLS, YYNGEE. CDR3 amino acids: CASSVAAGGRTDTQYF. CDR3 nucleotides: TGTGCCAGCAGCGTAGCGGCGGGGGGGCGCACAGATACGCAGTATTTT.

This rearrangement joins TRBV20-1 to TRBJ2-1; D gene ambiguous. Germline V CDR1 and CDR2: DFQATT, SNEGSKA (reference sequence). This CDR3 region has 12 residues. V gave up 1 base and J gave up 8 bases, with 9 bases separating them. CDR3: CSARGASYEQFF. The CDR3 coding sequence is TGCAGTGCTAGAGGAGCATCGTATGAGCAGTTCTTC.

The V call is TRBV6-5, the J call TRBJ2-7; D possibly corresponds to TRBD1 (6 bases). V lost 4 bases and J lost 5, with 15 bases in between. Per germline, CDR1 MNHEY and CDR2 SVGAGI. CDR3 length: 14 amino acids. CDR3 residues: CASSSQGFRHEQYF. Written as DNA, the CDR3 is TGTGCCAGCAGTTCACAGGGTTTCCGCCACGAGCAGTACTTC.

This clonotype was observed a few times. V gene TRBV7-9 combines with J gene TRBJ2-1; tentatively, D is TRBD1 (6 bases). Germline CDR1 and CDR2: SEHNR and FQNEAQ (reference sequence). The CDR3 is made up of 17 amino acids. V lost 4 bases to trimming and J lost 0 bases, with 16 bases between them. The CDR3 protein is CASSSLRTAVSYNEQFF. CDR3 coding DNA: TGTGCCAGCAGCTCCCTTAGGACAGCCGTCTCCTACAATGAGCAGTTCTTC.

This clonotype appeared a few times. This sequence joins TRBV7-2 and TRBJ2-1; TRBD1 is a possible D gene (5 bases). Per the germline V gene, CDR1 is SGHTA and CDR2 is FQGNSA. The CDR3 length is 15 residues. With 7 bases removed from V and 4 bases from J, the gap between germline ends came to 17 bases. The CDR3 DNA follows: TGTGCCAGCAAGCCGACTCGGTCAGGGTACAATGAGCAGTTCTTC. Translating gives CASKPTRSGYNEQFF.

The J gene is TRBJ2-7, the V gene TRBV20-1, with D maybe TRBD1 (5 bases). In germline, CDR1 is DFQATT, CDR2 SNEGSKA (reference sequence). The length of the CDR3 is 13 residues. V lost 3 bases to trimming and J lost 2 bases, with 11 bases between them. DNA of the CDR3: TGCAGTGCTAGTCACAGGATTCCCTACGAGCAGTACTTC. Protein: CSASHRIPYEQYF.